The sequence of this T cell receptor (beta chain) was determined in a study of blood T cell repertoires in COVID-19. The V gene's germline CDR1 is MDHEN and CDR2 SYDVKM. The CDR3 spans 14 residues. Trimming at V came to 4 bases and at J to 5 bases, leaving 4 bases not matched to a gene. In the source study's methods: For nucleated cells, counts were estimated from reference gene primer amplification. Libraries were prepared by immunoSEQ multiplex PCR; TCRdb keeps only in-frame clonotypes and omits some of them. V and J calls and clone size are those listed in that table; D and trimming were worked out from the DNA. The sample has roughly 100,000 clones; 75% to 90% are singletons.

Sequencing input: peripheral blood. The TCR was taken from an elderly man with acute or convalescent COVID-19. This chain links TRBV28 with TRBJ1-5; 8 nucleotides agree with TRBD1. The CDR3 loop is CASSSRTGYQPQHF. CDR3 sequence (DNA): TGTGCCAGCAGTTCCCGGACAGGGTATCAGCCCCAGCATTTT.